A selection of T cell receptor beta chains follows, all from one sample in a study of blood T cell repertoires in COVID-19. TCRdb's table, derived via immunoSEQ multiplex PCR, lists solely in-frame clones and lacks some. The table has about 200,000 clones, more than 70% seen once. Sequenced: peripheral blood. These receptors originate from a woman in her fifties or sixties with acute or convalescent COVID-19. Both conserved end residues are part of each CDR3. Each record gives: D gene, V gene, J gene, clone size, CDR3 DNA, CDR3 protein. The D gene is left open where the match is weak. Rows may omit the clone size; those that give it use once, few, many or a size class.

d_call: TRBD1; v_call: TRBV5-1; j_call: TRBJ2-2; clone_size: -; cdr3_nt: TGCGCCAGCAGCTTGGCACAGGGGGGAACCGGGGAGCTGTTTTTT; cdr3_aa: CASSLAQGGTGELFF
d_call: TRBD1; v_call: TRBV28; j_call: TRBJ1-5; clone_size: -; cdr3_nt: TGTGCCAGCAGTATTACAGGGGGCAATCAGCCCCAGCATTTT; cdr3_aa: CASSITGGNQPQHF
d_call: -; v_call: TRBV4-2; j_call: TRBJ1-1; clone_size: -; cdr3_nt: TGTGCCAGCAGCCAAGGGGAGGGGGGAGCTAAGCGAGCTTTCTTT; cdr3_aa: CASSQGEGGAKRAFF
d_call: TRBD1; v_call: TRBV3-1/TRBV3-2; j_call: TRBJ1-5; clone_size: -; cdr3_nt: TGTGCCAGCAGCCCCCACATCAAAGGACAGGGAAGGAATCAGCCCCAGCATTTT; cdr3_aa: CASSPHIKGQGRNQPQHF
d_call: -; v_call: TRBV5-6; j_call: TRBJ1-5; clone_size: once; cdr3_nt: TGTGCCAGCAGCTTTCGGTGGAGAGATCAGCCCCAGCATTTT; cdr3_aa: CASSFRWRDQPQHF
d_call: TRBD2; v_call: TRBV7-2; j_call: TRBJ2-7; clone_size: -; cdr3_nt: TGTGCCAGCAGCTTAGCGGGACTAGCGGGAGGCGAGCAGTACTTC; cdr3_aa: CASSLAGLAGGEQYF
d_call: TRBD2; v_call: TRBV7-9; j_call: TRBJ2-7; clone_size: once; cdr3_nt: TGTGCCAGCAGCGGAGGACTATCGGGGGGAAGGGAGCAGTACTTC; cdr3_aa: CASSGGLSGGREQYF
d_call: TRBD1; v_call: TRBV5-6; j_call: TRBJ2-7; clone_size: -; cdr3_nt: TGTGCCAGCAGCTTGTTCCAGGTGGGGACAGGGTGGTTC; cdr3_aa: CASSLFQVGTGWF
d_call: TRBD1; v_call: TRBV5-1; j_call: TRBJ1-1; clone_size: -; cdr3_nt: TGCGCCAGCAGCAGAAGGACAGGGTCGGGGACTGAAGCTTTCTTT; cdr3_aa: CASSRRTGSGTEAFF
d_call: -; v_call: TRBV6-5; j_call: TRBJ1-2; clone_size: -; cdr3_nt: TGTGCCAGCAGTCCCCTCTATGGCTACACCTTC; cdr3_aa: CASSPLYGYTF
d_call: TRBD2; v_call: TRBV7-6; j_call: TRBJ2-7; clone_size: -; cdr3_nt: TGTGCCAGCAGCTTGACTAGCGGTAGTACCTACGAGCAGTACTTC; cdr3_aa: CASSLTSGSTYEQYF
d_call: -; v_call: TRBV28; j_call: TRBJ2-4; clone_size: -; cdr3_nt: TGTGCCAGCAGCCCCCCGGTAGCCAAAAACATTCAGTACTTC; cdr3_aa: CASSPPVAKNIQYF
d_call: TRBD1; v_call: TRBV6-1; j_call: TRBJ1-2; clone_size: once; cdr3_nt: TGTGCCAGCAGTGATGTCGGGGACAGGGGGCTCGGCTACACCTTC; cdr3_aa: CASSDVGDRGLGYTF
d_call: -; v_call: TRBV5-1; j_call: TRBJ2-5; clone_size: -; cdr3_nt: TGCGCCAGCAGCTTGGTTTTACTCAGGGAACAAGAGACCCAGTACTTC; cdr3_aa: CASSLVLLREQETQYF
d_call: -; v_call: TRBV7-2; j_call: TRBJ1-6; clone_size: once; cdr3_nt: TGTGCCAGCAGCTTATGGGGGTCGGGCAGGGGAGAATCAAATTCACCCCTCCACTTT; cdr3_aa: CASSLWGSGRGESNSPLHF
d_call: -; v_call: TRBV19; j_call: TRBJ1-2; clone_size: -; cdr3_nt: TGTGCCAGTAGTATAGATCGGGTGGGAGAGACACCCGGCTACACCTTC; cdr3_aa: CASSIDRVGETPGYTF
d_call: -; v_call: TRBV11-2; j_call: TRBJ2-5; clone_size: -; cdr3_nt: TGTGCCAGCAGCTTAGGGACTGGCAGTGACCAGTACTTC; cdr3_aa: CASSLGTGSDQYF
d_call: TRBD2; v_call: TRBV6-7; j_call: TRBJ2-4; clone_size: -; cdr3_nt: TGTGCCAGCAGTTACCCAACTAGCGAACGAGCCAAAAACATTCAGTACTTC; cdr3_aa: CASSYPTSERAKNIQYF
d_call: TRBD2; v_call: TRBV6-5; j_call: TRBJ2-7; clone_size: -; cdr3_nt: TGTGCCAGCAGCCCAACTAGCGGGAAGAGCTACGAGCAGTACTTC; cdr3_aa: CASSPTSGKSYEQYF
d_call: -; v_call: TRBV7-8; j_call: TRBJ1-5; clone_size: -; cdr3_nt: TGTGCCAGCAGCTTATTACGGGACTCCTCGGGAAATCAGCCCCAGCATTTT; cdr3_aa: CASSLLRDSSGNQPQHF
d_call: TRBD1; v_call: TRBV10-1; j_call: TRBJ1-6; clone_size: few; cdr3_nt: TGCGCCAGCAGTTCTACAGGGGGGGACTCACCCCTCCACTTT; cdr3_aa: CASSSTGGDSPLHF
d_call: -; v_call: TRBV2; j_call: TRBJ2-3; clone_size: -; cdr3_nt: TGTGCCAGCAGTGACAAGCGGCGCACAGATACGCAGTATTTT; cdr3_aa: CASSDKRRTDTQYF
d_call: TRBD2; v_call: TRBV7-2; j_call: TRBJ2-7; clone_size: -; cdr3_nt: TGTGCCAGCAGCTTAGGGACTAGCGGGGGGTCCTACGAGCAGTACTTC; cdr3_aa: CASSLGTSGGSYEQYF
d_call: TRBD1; v_call: TRBV19; j_call: TRBJ2-1; clone_size: -; cdr3_nt: TGTGCCAGTAGTATAGGTGGGACAGGGTACAATGAGCAGTTCTTC; cdr3_aa: CASSIGGTGYNEQFF
d_call: -; v_call: TRBV2; j_call: TRBJ1-1; clone_size: -; cdr3_nt: TGTGCCAGCAGTGGACAGCTGAACACTGAAGCTTTCTTT; cdr3_aa: CASSGQLNTEAFF
d_call: -; v_call: TRBV5-6; j_call: TRBJ2-7; clone_size: -; cdr3_nt: TGTGCCAGCAGCTTTCGAGAGGCTCGGGAGCAGTACTTC; cdr3_aa: CASSFREAREQYF
d_call: -; v_call: TRBV19; j_call: TRBJ1-1; clone_size: -; cdr3_nt: TGTGCCAGTAGTATAACTGCGGGAGCTGAAGCTTTCTTT; cdr3_aa: CASSITAGAEAFF
d_call: TRBD1; v_call: TRBV27; j_call: TRBJ2-1; clone_size: -; cdr3_nt: TGTGCCAGCAGTTTTGACAGGGTTTTCTACAATGAGCAGTTCTTC; cdr3_aa: CASSFDRVFYNEQFF
d_call: TRBD1; v_call: TRBV11-3; j_call: TRBJ2-2; clone_size: -; cdr3_nt: TGTGCCAGCAGCACCGACAGGGTACAGGGCACCGGGGAGCTGTTTTTT; cdr3_aa: CASSTDRVQGTGELFF
d_call: TRBD1; v_call: TRBV6-5; j_call: TRBJ1-5; clone_size: -; cdr3_nt: TGTGCCAGCAGAGATGGACAGGGGTTTAATCAGCCCCAGCATTTT; cdr3_aa: CASRDGQGFNQPQHF
d_call: -; v_call: TRBV30; j_call: TRBJ2-7; clone_size: -; cdr3_nt: TGTGCCTGGAGTGTGGGGGGTGGGGCCAACGAGCAGTACTTC; cdr3_aa: CAWSVGGGANEQYF
d_call: TRBD1; v_call: TRBV10-2; j_call: TRBJ1-4; clone_size: -; cdr3_nt: TGCGCCACTAAAGGGACAGGGGGATACTCAACTAATGAAAAACTGTTTTTT; cdr3_aa: CATKGTGGYSTNEKLFF
d_call: TRBD2; v_call: TRBV2; j_call: TRBJ2-3; clone_size: -; cdr3_nt: TGTGCCAGCAGTGCCGGACTAGCGGGAGGGGCAGATACGCAGTATTTT; cdr3_aa: CASSAGLAGGADTQYF
d_call: TRBD1; v_call: TRBV30; j_call: TRBJ2-7; clone_size: -; cdr3_nt: TGTGCCTGGAGCCCGGGACAGGGAATTCCCTACGAGCAGTACTTC; cdr3_aa: CAWSPGQGIPYEQYF
d_call: -; v_call: TRBV7-6; j_call: TRBJ2-3; clone_size: -; cdr3_nt: TGTGCCAGCAGCTTAGGGACCCAACCCGGGAATACGCAGTATTTT; cdr3_aa: CASSLGTQPGNTQYF
d_call: TRBD1; v_call: TRBV5-1; j_call: TRBJ2-3; clone_size: once; cdr3_nt: TGCGCCAGCAGCATAGGACAGGCTAGCACAGATACGCAGTATTTT; cdr3_aa: CASSIGQASTDTQYF
d_call: TRBD2; v_call: TRBV6-1; j_call: TRBJ2-7; clone_size: -; cdr3_nt: TGTGCCAGCAGTCTTAGCGGGAGTATCATCGAGCAGTACTTC; cdr3_aa: CASSLSGSIIEQYF
d_call: -; v_call: TRBV3-1/TRBV3-2; j_call: TRBJ2-7; clone_size: -; cdr3_nt: TGTGCCAGCAGCTTCCGACAGACCTACGAGCAGTACTTC; cdr3_aa: CASSFRQTYEQYF
d_call: -; v_call: TRBV19; j_call: TRBJ2-5; clone_size: -; cdr3_nt: TGTGCCAGTAAGGCACAGGGATATGAGACCCAGTACTTC; cdr3_aa: CASKAQGYETQYF
d_call: -; v_call: TRBV15; j_call: TRBJ1-1; clone_size: -; cdr3_nt: TGTGCCACCAGCAGCAGGGAGAACACTGAAGCTTTCTTT; cdr3_aa: CATSSRENTEAFF
d_call: TRBD1; v_call: TRBV19; j_call: TRBJ2-7; clone_size: -; cdr3_nt: TGTGCCAGTAGTATATATGGGCCAGGGGGCACCCCCTACGAGCAGTACTTC; cdr3_aa: CASSIYGPGGTPYEQYF
d_call: -; v_call: TRBV28; j_call: TRBJ2-7; clone_size: -; cdr3_nt: TGTGCCAGCCTTCCTCGGGGACTCCTAGGGTCCTACGAGCAGTACTTC; cdr3_aa: CASLPRGLLGSYEQYF
d_call: TRBD1; v_call: TRBV19; j_call: TRBJ2-7; clone_size: -; cdr3_nt: TGTGCCAGTGCGGCCGGGACAGGGCTCTACGAGCAGTACTTC; cdr3_aa: CASAAGTGLYEQYF
d_call: TRBD2; v_call: TRBV2; j_call: TRBJ2-5; clone_size: -; cdr3_nt: TGTGCCAGCAGTGAAGAGAGCGGGAGGGGGCAAGAGACCCAGTACTTC; cdr3_aa: CASSEESGRGQETQYF
d_call: -; v_call: TRBV7-9; j_call: TRBJ2-5; clone_size: -; cdr3_nt: TGTGCCAGCAGCTTCTATCCCCAGGAAGAGACCCAGTACTTC; cdr3_aa: CASSFYPQEETQYF
d_call: TRBD1; v_call: TRBV18; j_call: TRBJ2-7; clone_size: once; cdr3_nt: TGTGCCAGCTCACCTCTACCTGGACAGGGGGCCGAGCAGTACTTC; cdr3_aa: CASSPLPGQGAEQYF
d_call: -; v_call: TRBV28; j_call: TRBJ1-1; clone_size: -; cdr3_nt: TGTGCCAGCAGGCTCAGGGGACCCATGGTGAACACTGAAGCTTTCTTT; cdr3_aa: CASRLRGPMVNTEAFF
d_call: -; v_call: TRBV28; j_call: TRBJ1-3; clone_size: once; cdr3_nt: TGTGCCAGCAGCGGAGTCTTTTCTGGAAACACCATATATTTT; cdr3_aa: CASSGVFSGNTIYF
d_call: TRBD2; v_call: TRBV6-4; j_call: TRBJ2-1; clone_size: -; cdr3_nt: TGTGCCAGCAGTGACTCTGGAACGGGAGGGCCTAGTGAGCAGTTCTTC; cdr3_aa: CASSDSGTGGPSEQFF
d_call: -; v_call: TRBV6-5; j_call: TRBJ1-1; clone_size: -; cdr3_nt: TGTGCCAGCAGTTCCATTCGGACAACCTTTGAAGCTTTCTTT; cdr3_aa: CASSSIRTTFEAFF
d_call: TRBD1; v_call: TRBV25-1; j_call: TRBJ2-1; clone_size: -; cdr3_nt: TGTGCCAGCAGTGAGGACAGGGGAAAATACAATGAGCAGTTCTTC; cdr3_aa: CASSEDRGKYNEQFF